This T cell receptor (beta chain) is drawn from a study of OX40 agonist ivuxolimab in advanced cancers. Regarding the study in general: Ivuxolimab was an agonistic, fully human IgG2 monoclonal antibody directed against OX40 (CD134), a costimulatory receptor. Of the roughly 54 dose-escalation patients, hepatocellular carcinoma was present in around 19, melanoma in around 15, renal cell carcinoma in 9 and head and neck cancer in 9. In the dose-escalation cohort, over 65% of patients were male, and the mean age was roughly 60 years, with a range of roughly 20 to 79. Partial responses occurred in three dose-escalation patients, of whom one had hepatocellular carcinoma and two had cutaneous melanoma. The monotherapy dose-escalation portion (N ≈ 52 patients) of the phase I ivuxolimab trial is reported in the paper. Intravenous ivuxolimab was administered to patients every 2 weeks at six dose levels: 0.01, 0.1, 0.3, 1.5, 3 and 10 mg/kg. Patients were allowed to have had prior anti-PD-1, anti-PD-L1 or anti-CTLA-4 therapy, and about 40% of the dose-escalation patients had been treated with checkpoint inhibitors. Peripheral TCRbeta sequencing aimed to test whether ivuxolimab altered TCR sequence diversity and caused clonal T-cell expansion.

The trial excluded patients who had a history of autoimmune disease or who were on systemic immunosuppression. Peripheral blood for TCR sequencing was collected from all dose cohorts at baseline, on cycle 4 day 1, and on cycle 7 day 1. The samples were taken from a phase I, first-in-human, multicenter, open-label dose-escalation trial of ivuxolimab. The trial enrolled adults with locally advanced or metastatic head and neck squamous cell, hepatocellular, melanoma or renal cell carcinoma. Before TCR sequencing, CD4+ and CD8+ T cells were separately sorted from peripheral blood. Turning to this clone: What this receptor recognizes is not known. Nothing much larger sits one base from this clone, and base qualities are not available.

From the cysteine through the phenylalanine, the CDR3 covers 16 amino acids. CDR3 DNA is the only sequence kept; it has 48 bases, read in frame from the first base. The junction shows trimming of 5 bases on V and 0 bases on J, and the gene matches do not reach 4 bases of it. The germline V gene yields SGHTA for CDR1 and FQGNSA for CDR2. Genomic DNA was isolated from the sorted cells so that the TCRbeta CDR3 region could be sequenced. The immunoSEQ Assay was used for sequencing of TCRbeta CDR3 regions. Here the immuneACCESS table is served through TCRdb, limited to in-frame sequences with V and J called. Missing clones are a known gap in these copies; in checked studies unresolved V genes cover under half, and the rest lacks a known reason. For this sample there are 65,000 to 85,000 clones; about 85% appear just once. The ten largest clones represent under 3.5% of the sample. Study-level results and caveats: In partial responders in the 0.1-3.0 mg/kg groups, normalized peripheral clonal expansion was found to be among the lowest, especially among CD8+ T cells. The antigen specificity of the peripheral T cells that underwent clonal expansion was not determined. On average, CD8+ T cells showed more expanded clones than CD4+ T cells after ivuxolimab. At doses of 0.1 to 3.0 mg/kg, clonal expansion of both CD4+ and CD8+ T cells in blood was seen between baseline and week 6. Low levels of normalized T-cell clonal expansion were also seen in some patients who did not respond.

The specimen was CD4+ or CD8+ T cells sorted from blood, collected in a trial of the OX40 agonist ivuxolimab. The clonotype originates from an adult with an advanced solid tumor such as melanoma, head and neck, liver or kidney cancer. Recombination joined TRBV7-2 with TRBJ2-1; 10 of the junction bases match TRBD1. The base sequence is TGTGCCAGCAGCCGGACAGGGGGGGGCTCCTACAATGAGCAGTTCTTC. Its protein product is CASSRTGGGSYNEQFF.